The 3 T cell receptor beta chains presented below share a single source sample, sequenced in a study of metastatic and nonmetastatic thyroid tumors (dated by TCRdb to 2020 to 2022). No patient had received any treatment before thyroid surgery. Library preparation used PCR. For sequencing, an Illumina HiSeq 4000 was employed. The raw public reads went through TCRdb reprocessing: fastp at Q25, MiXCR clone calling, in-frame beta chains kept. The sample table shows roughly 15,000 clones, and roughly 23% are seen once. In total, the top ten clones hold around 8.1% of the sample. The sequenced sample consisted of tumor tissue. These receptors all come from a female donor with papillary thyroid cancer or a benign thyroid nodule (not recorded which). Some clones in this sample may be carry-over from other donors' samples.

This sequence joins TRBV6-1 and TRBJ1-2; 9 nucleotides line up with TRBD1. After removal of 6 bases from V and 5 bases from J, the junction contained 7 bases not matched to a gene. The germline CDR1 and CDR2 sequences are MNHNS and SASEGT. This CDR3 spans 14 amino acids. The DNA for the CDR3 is TGTGCCAGCAGGGCGGACAGGGGATGGTATGGCTACACCTTC. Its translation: CASRADRGWYGYTF.

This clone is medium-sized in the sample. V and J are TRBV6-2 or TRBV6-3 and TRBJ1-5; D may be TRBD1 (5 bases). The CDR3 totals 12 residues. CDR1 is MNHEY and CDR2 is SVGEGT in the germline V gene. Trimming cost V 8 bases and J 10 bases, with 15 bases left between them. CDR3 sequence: CASSRGVPPQHF. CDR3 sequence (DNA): TGTGCCAGCTCCCGGGGGGTTCCCCCCCAGCATTTT.

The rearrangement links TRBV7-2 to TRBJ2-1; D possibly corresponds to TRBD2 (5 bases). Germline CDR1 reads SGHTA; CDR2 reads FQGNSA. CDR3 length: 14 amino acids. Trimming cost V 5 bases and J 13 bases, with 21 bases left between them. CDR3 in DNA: TGTGCCAGCAGCCTACCCCTAGCCGACGGGTTTCAGTTCTTC. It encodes CASSLPLADGFQFF.